This T cell receptor (beta chain) was identified during a study of T-cell memory formation after mild COVID-19. Study outcomes and limitations: From day 15 to 85, contracting clones were balanced between CD4 and CD8, whereas later expanders leaned toward CD4+.

Remarks on this clonotype: The antigen is not known.

Constant-segment primers and 5'RACE yielded cDNA libraries for TCR alpha and TCR beta, each carrying sample barcodes and UMIs. TCRdb used MiXCR to reprocess the 5' RACE reads, holding one entry per CDR3 protein. The sample has a few hundred thousand distinct CDR3 sequences; around 26% are singletons. Sequenced material: PBMCs or a T cell subset sorted from them (not recorded which). This clonotype originated in an adult woman who had mild COVID-19 (a few samples of this study predate the infection). Cell type and time point are not known.

CDR3 protein: CSASRPTGGPYYEQYF. The CDR3 DNA reads as TGCAGTGCTAGCCGCCCGACAGGTGGACCATACTACGAGCAGTACTTC. The rearrangement joins TRBV20-1 to TRBJ2-7, with TRBD1 as a possible D gene (6 bases). The length of the CDR3 is 16 residues. Trimming shortened V by 3 bases and J by 3 bases, and 21 bases separated the two germline ends. In germline, CDR1 is DFQATT, CDR2 SNEGSKA (reference sequence).